In its sample, the clone carrying this T cell receptor (beta chain) was seen a few times. What it binds is unknown. This record comes from a study of blood T cells in healthy people across ages. With a J-beta primer mix and a sample-barcoded 5' primer, a second PCR ran 7 to 11 cycles. Researchers report that each sample yielded at least 2.5 million CDR3-containing paired-end reads. One entry per CDR3 protein results from TCRdb running MiXCR on the 5' RACE reads. The data hold some 1.8 million distinct CDR3 sequences, with roughly two fifths observed a single time. The donors, all healthy, were Caucasians living in Russia, aged about 6 to 90. Total RNA, at least 6 micrograms per sample, was extracted from PBMCs. Whole-study results and caveats: PBMCs that were unsorted prevented a conclusive naive versus antigen-experienced comparison.

CDR1 is SGDLS, CDR2 YYNGEE, per germline. V lost 0 bases and J lost 2, with 8 bases in between. This CDR3 comprises 14 residues. This chain links TRBV9 with TRBJ1-1; D gene ambiguous. Specimen: blood. This TCR was recovered from a human donor in good health. The CDR3 sequence: CASSVVAGNTEAFF. CDR3 coding DNA: TGTGCCAGCAGCGTAGTTGCAGGCAACACTGAAGCTTTCTTT.